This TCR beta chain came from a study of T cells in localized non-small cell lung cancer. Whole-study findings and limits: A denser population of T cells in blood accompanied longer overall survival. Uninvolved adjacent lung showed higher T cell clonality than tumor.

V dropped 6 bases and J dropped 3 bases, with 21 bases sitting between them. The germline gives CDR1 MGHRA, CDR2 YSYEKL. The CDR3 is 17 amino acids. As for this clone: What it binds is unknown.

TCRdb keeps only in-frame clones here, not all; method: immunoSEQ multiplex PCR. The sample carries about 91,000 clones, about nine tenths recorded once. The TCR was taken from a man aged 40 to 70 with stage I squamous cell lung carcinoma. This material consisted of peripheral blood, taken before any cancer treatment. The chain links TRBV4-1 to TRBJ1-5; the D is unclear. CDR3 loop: CASSLSAEAAYNQPQHF. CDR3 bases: TGCGCCAGCAGTTTATCCGCAGAGGCGGCCTACAATCAGCCCCAGCATTTT.